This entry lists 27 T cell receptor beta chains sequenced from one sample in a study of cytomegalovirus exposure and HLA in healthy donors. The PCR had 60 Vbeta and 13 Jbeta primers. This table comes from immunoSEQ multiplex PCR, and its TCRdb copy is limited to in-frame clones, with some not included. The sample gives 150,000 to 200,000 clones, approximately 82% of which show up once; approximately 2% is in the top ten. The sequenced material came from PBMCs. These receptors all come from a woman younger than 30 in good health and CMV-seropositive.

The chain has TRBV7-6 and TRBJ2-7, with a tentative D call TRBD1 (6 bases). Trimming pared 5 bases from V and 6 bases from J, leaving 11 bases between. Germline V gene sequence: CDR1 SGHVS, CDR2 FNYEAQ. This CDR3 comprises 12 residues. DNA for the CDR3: TGTGCCAGCAGCCCACGACAGGCCGAGCAGTACTTC. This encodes CASSPRQAEQYF.

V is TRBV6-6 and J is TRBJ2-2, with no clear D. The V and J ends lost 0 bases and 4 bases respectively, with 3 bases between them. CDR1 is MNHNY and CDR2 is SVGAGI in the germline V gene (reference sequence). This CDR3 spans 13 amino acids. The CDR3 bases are TGTGCCAGCAGTTACTCGAGCACCGGGGAGCTGTTTTTT. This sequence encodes CASSYSSTGELFF.

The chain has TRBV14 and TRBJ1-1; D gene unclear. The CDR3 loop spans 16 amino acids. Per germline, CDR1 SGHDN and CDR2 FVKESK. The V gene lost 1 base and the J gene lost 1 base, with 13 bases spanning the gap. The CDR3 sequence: CASSQGLGSGNTEAFF. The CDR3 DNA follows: TGTGCCAGCAGCCAAGGGTTAGGGAGCGGGAACACTGAAGCTTTCTTT.

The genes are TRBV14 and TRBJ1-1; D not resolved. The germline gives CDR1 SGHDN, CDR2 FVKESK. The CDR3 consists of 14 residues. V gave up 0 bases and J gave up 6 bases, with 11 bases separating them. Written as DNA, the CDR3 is TGTGCCAGCAGCCAAGAATTTCAGAGGGCTGAAGCTTTCTTT. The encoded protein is CASSQEFQRAEAFF.

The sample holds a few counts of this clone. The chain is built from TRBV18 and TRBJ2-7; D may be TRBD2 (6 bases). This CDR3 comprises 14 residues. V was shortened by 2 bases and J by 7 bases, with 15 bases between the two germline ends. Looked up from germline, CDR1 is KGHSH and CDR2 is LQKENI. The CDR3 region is CASSPICGVWEQYV. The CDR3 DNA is TGTGCCAGCTCACCAATTTGCGGGGTTTGGGAGCAGTACGTC.

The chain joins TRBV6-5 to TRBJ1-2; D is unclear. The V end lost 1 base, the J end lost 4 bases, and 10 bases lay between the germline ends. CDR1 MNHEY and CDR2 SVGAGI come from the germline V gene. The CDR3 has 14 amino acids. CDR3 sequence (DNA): TGTGCCAGCAGTTACTATGAGGGCTCCTATGGCTACACCTTC. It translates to CASSYYEGSYGYTF.

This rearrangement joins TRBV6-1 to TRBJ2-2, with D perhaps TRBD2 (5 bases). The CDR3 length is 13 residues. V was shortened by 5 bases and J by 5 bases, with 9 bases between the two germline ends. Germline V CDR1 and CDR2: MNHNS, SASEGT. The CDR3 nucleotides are TGTGCCAGCAGTCCAGAGCGGACCGGGGAGCTGTTTTTT. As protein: CASSPERTGELFF.

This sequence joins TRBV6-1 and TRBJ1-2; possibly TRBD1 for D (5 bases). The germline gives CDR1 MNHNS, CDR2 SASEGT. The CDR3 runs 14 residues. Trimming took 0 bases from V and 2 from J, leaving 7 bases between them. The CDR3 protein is CASSEAAGNYGYTF. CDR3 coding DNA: TGTGCCAGCAGTGAAGCTGCAGGGAACTATGGCTACACCTTC.

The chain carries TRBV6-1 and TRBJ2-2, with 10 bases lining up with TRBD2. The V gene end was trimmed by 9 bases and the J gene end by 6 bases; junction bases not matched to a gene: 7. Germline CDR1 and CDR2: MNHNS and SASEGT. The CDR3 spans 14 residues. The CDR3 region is CASEAGGSSGELFF. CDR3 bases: TGTGCCAGTGAAGCGGGGGGGAGTTCCGGGGAGCTGTTTTTT.

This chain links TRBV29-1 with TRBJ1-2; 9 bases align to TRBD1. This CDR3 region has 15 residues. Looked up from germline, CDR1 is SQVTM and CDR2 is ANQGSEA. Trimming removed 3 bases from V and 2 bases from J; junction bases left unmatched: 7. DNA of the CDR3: TGCAGCGTTGAGGGGGGACAGGGTCCGAACTATGGCTACACCTTC. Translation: CSVEGGQGPNYGYTF.

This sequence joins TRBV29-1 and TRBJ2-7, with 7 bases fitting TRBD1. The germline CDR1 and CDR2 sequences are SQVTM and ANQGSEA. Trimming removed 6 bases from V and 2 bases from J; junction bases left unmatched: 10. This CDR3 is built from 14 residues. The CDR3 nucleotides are TGCAGCGTAAAAGCCGGGACAGCCCCCTACGAGCAGTACTTC. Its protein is CSVKAGTAPYEQYF.

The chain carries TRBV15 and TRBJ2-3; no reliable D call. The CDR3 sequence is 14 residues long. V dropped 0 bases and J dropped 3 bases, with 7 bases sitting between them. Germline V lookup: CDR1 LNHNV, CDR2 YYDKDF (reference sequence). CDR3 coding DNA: TGTGCCACCAGCAGAGATGAGAGAACAGATACGCAGTATTTT. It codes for CATSRDERTDTQYF.

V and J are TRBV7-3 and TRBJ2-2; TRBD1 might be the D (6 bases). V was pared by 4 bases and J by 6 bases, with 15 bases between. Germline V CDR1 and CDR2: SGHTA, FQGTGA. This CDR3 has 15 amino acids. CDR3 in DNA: TGTGCCAGCAGCTCGAGGACAGACTATGCCGGGGAGCTGTTTTTT. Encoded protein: CASSSRTDYAGELFF.

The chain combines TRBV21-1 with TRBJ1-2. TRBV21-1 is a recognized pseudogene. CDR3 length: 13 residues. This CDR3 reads CASNHRVRDGYTF. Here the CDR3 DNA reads TGTGCCAGCAACCATCGGGTTCGCGATGGCTACACCTTC.

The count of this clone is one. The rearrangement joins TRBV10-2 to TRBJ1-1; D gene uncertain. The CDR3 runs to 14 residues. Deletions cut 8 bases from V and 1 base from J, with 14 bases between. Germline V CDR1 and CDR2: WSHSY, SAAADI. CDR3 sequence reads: CASGSLGSNTEAFF. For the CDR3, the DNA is TGCGCCAGCGGTAGCCTGGGTTCGAACACTGAAGCTTTCTTT.

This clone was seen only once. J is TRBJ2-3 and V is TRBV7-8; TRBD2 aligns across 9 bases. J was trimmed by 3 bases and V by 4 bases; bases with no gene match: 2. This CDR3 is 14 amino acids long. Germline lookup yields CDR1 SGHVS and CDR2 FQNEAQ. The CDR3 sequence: CASSWSGRTDTQYF. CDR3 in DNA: TGTGCCAGCAGCTGGAGCGGGAGGACAGATACGCAGTATTTT. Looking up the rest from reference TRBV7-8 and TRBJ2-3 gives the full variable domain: GAGVSQSPRYKVAKRGQDVALRCDPISGHVSLFWYQQALGQGPEFLTYFQNEAQLDKSGLPSDRFFAERPEGSVSTLKIQRTQQEDSAVYLCASSWSGRTDTQYFGPGTRLTVL.

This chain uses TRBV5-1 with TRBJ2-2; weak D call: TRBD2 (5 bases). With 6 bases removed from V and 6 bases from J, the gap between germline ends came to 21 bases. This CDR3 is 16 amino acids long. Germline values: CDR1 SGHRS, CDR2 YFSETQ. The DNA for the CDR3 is TGCGCCAGCAATGACCGAGGGTCAAGAGGCTCCGGGGAGCTGTTTTTT. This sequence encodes CASNDRGSRGSGELFF.

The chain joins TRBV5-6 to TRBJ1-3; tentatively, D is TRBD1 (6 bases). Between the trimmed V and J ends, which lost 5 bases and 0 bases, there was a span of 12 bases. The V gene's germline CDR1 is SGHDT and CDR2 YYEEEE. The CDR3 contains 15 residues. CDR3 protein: CASRVQGFSGNTIYF. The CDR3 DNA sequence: TGTGCCAGCAGAGTACAGGGCTTCTCTGGAAACACCATATATTTT.

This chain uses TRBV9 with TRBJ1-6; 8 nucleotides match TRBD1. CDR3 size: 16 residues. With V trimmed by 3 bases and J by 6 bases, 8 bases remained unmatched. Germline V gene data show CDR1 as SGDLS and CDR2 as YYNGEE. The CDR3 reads CASSATDRATNSPLHF. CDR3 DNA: TGTGCCAGCAGCGCCACGGACAGGGCAACTAATTCACCCCTCCACTTT.

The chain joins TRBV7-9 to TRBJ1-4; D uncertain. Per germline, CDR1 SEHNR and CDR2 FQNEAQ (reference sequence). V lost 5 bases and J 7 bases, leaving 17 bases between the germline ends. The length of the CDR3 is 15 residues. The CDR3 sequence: CASSAGSTSGEKLFF. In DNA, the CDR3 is TGTGCCAGCAGCGCTGGGTCGACCTCGGGTGAAAAACTGTTTTTT.

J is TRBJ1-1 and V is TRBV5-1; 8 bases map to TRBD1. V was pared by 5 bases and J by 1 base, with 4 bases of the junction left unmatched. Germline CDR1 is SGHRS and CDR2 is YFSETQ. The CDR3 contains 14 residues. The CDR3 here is CASSNGQGNTEAFF. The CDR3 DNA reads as TGCGCCAGCAGTAATGGACAGGGGAACACTGAAGCTTTCTTT.

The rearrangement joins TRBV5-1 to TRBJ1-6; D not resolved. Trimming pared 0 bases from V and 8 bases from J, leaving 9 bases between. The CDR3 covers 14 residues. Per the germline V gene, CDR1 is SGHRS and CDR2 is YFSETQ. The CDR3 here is CASSLEWGDSPLHF. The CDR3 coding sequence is TGCGCCAGCAGCTTGGAGTGGGGAGATTCACCCCTCCACTTT.

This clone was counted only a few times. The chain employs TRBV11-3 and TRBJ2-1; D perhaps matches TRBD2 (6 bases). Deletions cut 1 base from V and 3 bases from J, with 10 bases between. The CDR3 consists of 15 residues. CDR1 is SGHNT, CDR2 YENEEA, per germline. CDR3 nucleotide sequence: TGTGCCAGCAGCTTAGTTGGGGGGTACTACAATGAGCAGTTCTTC. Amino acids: CASSLVGGYYNEQFF.

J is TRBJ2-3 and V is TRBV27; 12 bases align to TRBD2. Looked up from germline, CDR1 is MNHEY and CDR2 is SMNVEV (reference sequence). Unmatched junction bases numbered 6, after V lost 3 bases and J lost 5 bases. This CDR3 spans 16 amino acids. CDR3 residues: CASSLNLAGGEDTQYF. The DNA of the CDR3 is TGTGCCAGCAGTTTGAATCTAGCGGGGGGGGAAGATACGCAGTATTTT.

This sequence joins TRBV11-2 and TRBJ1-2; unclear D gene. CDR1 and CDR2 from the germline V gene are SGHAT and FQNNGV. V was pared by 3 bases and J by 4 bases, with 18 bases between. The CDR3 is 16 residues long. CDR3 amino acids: CASSFSGSSGVYGYTF. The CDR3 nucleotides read TGTGCCAGCAGCTTTAGTGGGTCCTCGGGAGTCTATGGCTACACCTTC. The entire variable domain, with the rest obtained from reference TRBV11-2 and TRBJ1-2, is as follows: EAGVAQSPRYKIIEKRQSVAFWCNPISGHATLYWYQQILGQGPKLLIQFQNNGVVDDSQLPKDRFSAERLKGVDSTLKIQPAKLEDSAVYLCASSFSGSSGVYGYTFGSGTRLTVV.

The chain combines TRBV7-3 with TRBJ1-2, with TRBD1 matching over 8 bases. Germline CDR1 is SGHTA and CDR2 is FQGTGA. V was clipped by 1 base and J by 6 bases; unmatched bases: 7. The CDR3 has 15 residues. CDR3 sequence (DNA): TGTGCCAGCAGCTTAAGGGGCAGGGGGCGCGATGGCTACACCTTC. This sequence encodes CASSLRGRGRDGYTF. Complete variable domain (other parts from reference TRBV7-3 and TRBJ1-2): GAGVSQTPSNKVTEKGKYVELRCDPISGHTALYWYRQSLGQGPEFLIYFQGTGAADDSGLPNDRFFAVRPEGSVSTLKIQRTERGDSAVYLCASSLRGRGRDGYTFGSGTRLTVV.

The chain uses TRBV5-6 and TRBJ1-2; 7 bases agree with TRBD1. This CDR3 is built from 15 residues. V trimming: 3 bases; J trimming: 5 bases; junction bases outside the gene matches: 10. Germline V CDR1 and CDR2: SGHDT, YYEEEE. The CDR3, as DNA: TGTGCCAGCAGCTCGGAGGGACAGTCACTTTATGGCTACACCTTC. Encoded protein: CASSSEGQSLYGYTF.